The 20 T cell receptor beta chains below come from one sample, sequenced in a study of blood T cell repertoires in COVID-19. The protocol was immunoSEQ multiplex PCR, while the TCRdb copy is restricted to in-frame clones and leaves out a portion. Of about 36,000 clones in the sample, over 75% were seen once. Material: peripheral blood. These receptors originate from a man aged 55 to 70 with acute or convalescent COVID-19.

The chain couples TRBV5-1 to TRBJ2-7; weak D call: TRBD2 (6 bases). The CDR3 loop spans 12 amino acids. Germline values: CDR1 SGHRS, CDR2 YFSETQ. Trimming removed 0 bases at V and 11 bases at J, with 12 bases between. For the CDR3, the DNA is TGCGCCAGCAGCTTGGCGGCGGGGTCGAAGTACTTC. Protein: CASSLAAGSKYF.

As DNA, the CDR3 is TGTGCCAGCAGCGTCCCAGCGGGGGGCTGGGACACCGGGGAGCTGTTTTTT. Amino acid sequence: CASSVPAGGWDTGELFF. The rearrangement joins TRBV7-9 to TRBJ2-2, with 9 bases aligning to TRBD2. The CDR3 is 17 amino acids. CDR1 SEHNR and CDR2 FQNEAQ come from the germline V gene (reference sequence). V gave up 5 bases and J gave up 3 bases; unmatched junction bases: 10.

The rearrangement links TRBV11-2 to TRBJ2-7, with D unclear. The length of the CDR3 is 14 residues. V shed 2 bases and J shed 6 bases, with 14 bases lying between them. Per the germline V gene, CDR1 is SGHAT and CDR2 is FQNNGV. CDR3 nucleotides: TGTGCCAGCAGCTTATTAGTCTACTCCGGCGAGCAGTACTTC. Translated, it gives CASSLLVYSGEQYF.

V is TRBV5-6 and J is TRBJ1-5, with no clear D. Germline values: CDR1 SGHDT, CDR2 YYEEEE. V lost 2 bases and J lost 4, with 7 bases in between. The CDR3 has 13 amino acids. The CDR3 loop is CASSFGVNQPQHF. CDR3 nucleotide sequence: TGTGCCAGCAGCTTCGGGGTGAATCAGCCCCAGCATTTT.

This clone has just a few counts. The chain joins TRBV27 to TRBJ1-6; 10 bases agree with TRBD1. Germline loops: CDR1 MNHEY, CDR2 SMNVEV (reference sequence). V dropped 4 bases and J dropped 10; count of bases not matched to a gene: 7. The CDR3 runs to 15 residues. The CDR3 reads CASSSPTGGWSPLHF. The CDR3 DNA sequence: TGTGCCAGCAGTTCCCCGACAGGGGGCTGGTCACCCCTCCACTTT.

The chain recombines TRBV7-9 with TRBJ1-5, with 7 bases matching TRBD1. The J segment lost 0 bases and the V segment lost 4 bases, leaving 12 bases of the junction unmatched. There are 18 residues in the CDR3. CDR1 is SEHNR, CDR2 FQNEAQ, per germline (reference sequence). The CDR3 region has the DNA TGTGCCAGCAGCTCGGCTACAGGGGTGGGGGCTAGCAATCAGCCCCAGCATTTT. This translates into CASSSATGVGASNQPQHF.

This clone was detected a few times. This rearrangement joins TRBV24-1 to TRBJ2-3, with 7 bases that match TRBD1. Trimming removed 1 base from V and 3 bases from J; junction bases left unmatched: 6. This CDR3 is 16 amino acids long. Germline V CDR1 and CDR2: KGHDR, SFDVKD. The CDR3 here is CATSDLLTGSTDTQYF. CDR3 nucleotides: TGTGCCACCAGTGATTTATTGACAGGGTCTACAGATACGCAGTATTTT.

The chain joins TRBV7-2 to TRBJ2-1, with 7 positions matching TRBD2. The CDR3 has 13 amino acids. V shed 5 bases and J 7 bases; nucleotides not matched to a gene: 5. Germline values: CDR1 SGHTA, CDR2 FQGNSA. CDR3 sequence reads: CASSTSSGNEQFF. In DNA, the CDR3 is TGTGCCAGCAGCACCAGTAGCGGGAATGAGCAGTTCTTC.

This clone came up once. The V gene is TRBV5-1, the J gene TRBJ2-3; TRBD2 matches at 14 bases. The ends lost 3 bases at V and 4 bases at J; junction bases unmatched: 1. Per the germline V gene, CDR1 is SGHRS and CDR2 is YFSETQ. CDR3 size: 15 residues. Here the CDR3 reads CASSSGLAGADTQYF. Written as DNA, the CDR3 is TGCGCCAGCAGCTCGGGACTAGCGGGAGCAGATACGCAGTATTTT.

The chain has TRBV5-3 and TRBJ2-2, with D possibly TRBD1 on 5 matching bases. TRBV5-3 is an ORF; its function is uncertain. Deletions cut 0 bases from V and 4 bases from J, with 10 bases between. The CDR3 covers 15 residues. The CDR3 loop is CARSLAGRGTGELFF. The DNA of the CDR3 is TGTGCCAGAAGCTTGGCGGGTAGGGGCACCGGGGAGCTGTTTTTT.

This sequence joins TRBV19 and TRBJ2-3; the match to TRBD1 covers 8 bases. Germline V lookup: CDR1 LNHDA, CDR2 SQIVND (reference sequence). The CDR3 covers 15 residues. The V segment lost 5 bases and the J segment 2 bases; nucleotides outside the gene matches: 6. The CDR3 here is CASSGGTGLTDTQYF. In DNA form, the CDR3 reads TGTGCCAGTAGTGGGGGGACAGGCCTCACAGATACGCAGTATTTT.

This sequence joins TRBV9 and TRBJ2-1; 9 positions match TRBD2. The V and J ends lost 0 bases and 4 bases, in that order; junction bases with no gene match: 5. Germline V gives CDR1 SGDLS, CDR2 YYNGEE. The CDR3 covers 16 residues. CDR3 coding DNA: TGTGCCAGCAGCGTAGCGCTAGCGGGATCTTACAATGAGCAGTTCTTC. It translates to CASSVALAGSYNEQFF. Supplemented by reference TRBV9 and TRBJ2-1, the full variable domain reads DSGVTQTPKHLITATGQRVTLRCSPRSGDLSVYWYQQSLDQGLQFLIQYYNGEERAKGNILERFSAQQFPDLHSELNLSSLELGDSALYFCASSVALAGSYNEQFFGPGTRLTVL.

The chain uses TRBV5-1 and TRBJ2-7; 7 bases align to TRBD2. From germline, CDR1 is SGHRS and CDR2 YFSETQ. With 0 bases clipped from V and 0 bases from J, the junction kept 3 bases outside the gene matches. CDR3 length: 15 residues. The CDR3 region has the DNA TGCGCCAGCAGCTTGGTGGGGGGGAGCTCCTACGAGCAGTACTTC. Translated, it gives CASSLVGGSSYEQYF.

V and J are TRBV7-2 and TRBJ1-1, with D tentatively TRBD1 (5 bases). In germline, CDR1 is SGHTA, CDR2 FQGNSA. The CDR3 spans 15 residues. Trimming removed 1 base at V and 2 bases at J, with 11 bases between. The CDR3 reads CASSLGVGGNTEAFF. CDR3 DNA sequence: TGTGCCAGCAGCTTAGGGGTCGGGGGAAACACTGAAGCTTTCTTT. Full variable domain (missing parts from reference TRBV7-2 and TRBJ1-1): GAGVSQSPSNKVTEKGKDVELRCDPISGHTALYWYRQSLGQGLEFLIYFQGNSAPDKSGLPSDRFSAERTGGSVSTLTIQRTQQEDSAVYLCASSLGVGGNTEAFFGQGTRLTVV.

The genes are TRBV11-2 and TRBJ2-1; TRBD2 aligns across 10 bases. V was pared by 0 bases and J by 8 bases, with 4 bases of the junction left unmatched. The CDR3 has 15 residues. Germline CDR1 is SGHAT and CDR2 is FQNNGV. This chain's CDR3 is CASSLETSGLYEQFF. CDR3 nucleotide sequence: TGTGCCAGCAGCTTAGAGACTAGCGGGTTGTATGAGCAGTTCTTC.

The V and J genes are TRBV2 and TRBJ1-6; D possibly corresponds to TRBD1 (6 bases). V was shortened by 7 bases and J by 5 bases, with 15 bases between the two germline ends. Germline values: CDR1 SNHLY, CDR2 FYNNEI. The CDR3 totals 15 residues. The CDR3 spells CASTPLTGNNSPLHF. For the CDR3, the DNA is TGTGCCAGCACCCCCCTGACAGGCAATAATTCACCCCTCCACTTT.

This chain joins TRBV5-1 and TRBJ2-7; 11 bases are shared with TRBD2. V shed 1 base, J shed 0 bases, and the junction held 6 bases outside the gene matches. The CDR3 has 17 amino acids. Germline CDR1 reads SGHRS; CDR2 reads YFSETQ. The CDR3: CASSLTSGSRSSYEQYF. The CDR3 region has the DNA TGCGCCAGCAGCTTGACTAGCGGGAGCAGGAGCTCCTACGAGCAGTACTTC. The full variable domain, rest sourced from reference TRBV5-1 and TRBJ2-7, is KAGVTQTPRYLIKTRGQQVTLSCSPISGHRSVSWYQQTPGQGLQFLFEYFSETQRNKGNFPGRFSGRQFSNSRSEMNVSTLELGDSALYLCASSLTSGSRSSYEQYFGPGTRLTVT.

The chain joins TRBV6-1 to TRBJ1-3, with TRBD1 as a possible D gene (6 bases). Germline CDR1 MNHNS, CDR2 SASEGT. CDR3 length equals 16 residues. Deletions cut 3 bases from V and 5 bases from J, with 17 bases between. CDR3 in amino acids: CASSEGAGTVRNTIYF. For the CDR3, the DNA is TGTGCCAGCAGTGAGGGGGCCGGGACCGTACGAAACACCATATATTTT.

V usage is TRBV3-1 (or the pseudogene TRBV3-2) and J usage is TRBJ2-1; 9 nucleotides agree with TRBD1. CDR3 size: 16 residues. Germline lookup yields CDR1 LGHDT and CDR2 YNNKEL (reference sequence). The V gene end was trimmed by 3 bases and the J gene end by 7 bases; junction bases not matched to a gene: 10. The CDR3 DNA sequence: TGTGCCAGCAGCCACCGACGATTTGACAGGGGGAATGAGCAGTTCTTC. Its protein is CASSHRRFDRGNEQFF.

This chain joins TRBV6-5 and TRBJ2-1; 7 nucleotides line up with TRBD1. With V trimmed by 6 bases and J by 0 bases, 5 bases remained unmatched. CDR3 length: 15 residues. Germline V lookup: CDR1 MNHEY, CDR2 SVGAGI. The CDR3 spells CASRIQGSSYNEQFF. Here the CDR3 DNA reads TGTGCCAGCAGGATACAGGGGAGCTCCTACAATGAGCAGTTCTTC.